Reported below is one T cell receptor (beta chain). The sample comes from a study of blood T cell repertoires in COVID-19. For the study at large: In each case, the material was cDNA or gDNA derived from T cells, B-cell-depleted T cells, or PBMCs.

Trimming removed 8 bases at V and 3 bases at J, with 14 bases between. The CDR3 contains 13 residues. Germline-derived CDR1 and CDR2 are MNHEY and SVGAGI. Original analysis: From reference gene primer amplification, estimates of nucleated cell counts were derived. Assay: immunoSEQ multiplex PCR; the TCRdb copy retains only in-frame clones and omits some. Clone size and the V and J calls come from that table; the DNA yielded D and trimming. Of 250,000 or so clones listed, 88% are singletons. Seattle-derived patients entered the study during active infection and were followed longitudinally. The material sequenced was peripheral blood. This TCR derives from a woman in her 30s with COVID-19, enrolled during active disease. The chain combines TRBV6-5 with TRBJ2-7; a weak D match, TRBD1 (6 bases). The CDR3 region has the DNA TGTGCCAGCGGCTGGACAGACTACTACGAGCAGTACTTC. It codes for CASGWTDYYEQYF.